Listed below are T cell receptor beta chains from one sample, sequenced in a study of graft-versus-host responses after intestinal transplantation. Their antigen targets remain unknown. This table comes from immunoSEQ multiplex PCR, and its TCRdb copy is limited to in-frame clones, with some not included. The sample carries roughly 80,000 clones, around 87% recorded once. The material sequenced was unstimulated CD8+ T cells sorted from spleen or lymph node cells, taken before transplant. The receptors stem from a human donor who was the organ donor for an intestinal transplant. Both conserved end residues are part of each CDR3. The D gene is left open where the match is weak. Clone sizes are given selectively: once, few, many, or a class where the clone is expanded.

J gene,V gene,D gene,clone size,CDR3 DNA,CDR3 protein
TRBJ2-7,TRBV6-5,NA,once,TGTGCCAGCAGTTACGGGAGTCGACAGGACTACTACGAGCAGTACTTC,CASSYGSRQDYYEQYF
TRBJ2-7,TRBV6-5,TRBD1,NA,TGTGCCAGCAGTTCTACCCGGGACAGGGGGTGGTACGAGCAGTACTTC,CASSSTRDRGWYEQYF
TRBJ1-2,TRBV10-3,NA,NA,TGTGCCATCCAGGACAGTGTCTATGGCTACACCTTC,CAIQDSVYGYTF
TRBJ2-7,TRBV19,NA,once,TGTGCCAGTAGTATCTTTTTCGGTACCTCCTACGAGCAGTACTTC,CASSIFFGTSYEQYF
TRBJ1-6,TRBV9,NA,NA,TGTGCCAGCAGCGCGGCGGGGGTTCGGACCTATAATTCACCCCTCCACTTT,CASSAAGVRTYNSPLHF
TRBJ1-6,TRBV10-2,TRBD1,NA,TGCGCCAGCCCAGTGGGGACGACAGGGCAGAGGCCTAATTCACCCCTCCACTTT,CASPVGTTGQRPNSPLHF
TRBJ1-4,TRBV27,TRBD1,once,TGTGCCAGCAGACGGACAGGGCCGAATGAAAAACTGTTTTTT,CASRRTGPNEKLFF
TRBJ2-7,TRBV7-2,NA,NA,TGTGCCAGCAGCTTAGCAGGGCCTAATCCCTTCTACGAGCAGTACTTC,CASSLAGPNPFYEQYF
TRBJ1-6,TRBV19,NA,NA,TGTGCCAGTAGTATCGCCCCTTCCGGATCTCCCCTCCACTTT,CASSIAPSGSPLHF
TRBJ2-7,TRBV7-9,TRBD1,NA,TGTGCCAGCAGCGCCGGACAGGGCCCCTACGAGCAGTACTTC,CASSAGQGPYEQYF
TRBJ2-5,TRBV7-9,NA,NA,TGTGCCAGCAGCCAGCTGGGGCTCCAAGAGACCCAGTACTTC,CASSQLGLQETQYF
TRBJ2-1,TRBV30,NA,NA,TGTGCCTGGGGACGAGGGGAGGTTTCCTACAATGAGCAGTTCTTC,CAWGRGEVSYNEQFF
TRBJ1-1,TRBV5-1,NA,NA,TGCGCCAGCAGCTTGGCGGGATACGACCCCATGAACTCTGAAGCTTTCTTT,CASSLAGYDPMNSEAFF
TRBJ2-1,TRBV19,TRBD2,NA,TGTGCCAGTAGTATAAGGGGGACTAGCGGTTCGAGGGAGCAGTTCTTC,CASSIRGTSGSREQFF
TRBJ1-1,TRBV2,NA,NA,TGTGCCAGCAGTTCGGGGGATGGGACTGAAGCTTTCTTT,CASSSGDGTEAFF
TRBJ2-1,TRBV7-9,TRBD1,NA,TGTGCGTTCCTGGGGGACAGGGATGGAAATGAGCAGTTCTTC,CAFLGDRDGNEQFF
TRBJ1-5,TRBV4-2,NA,once,TGTGCCAGCAGCCCCGGACAGCATAGCAATCAGCCCCAGCATTTT,CASSPGQHSNQPQHF
TRBJ2-1,TRBV20-1,TRBD2,large,TGCAGTGCTCCTAGCGGGGTGAAGGAGTTCTTC,CSAPSGVKEFF
TRBJ2-3,TRBV5-5,NA,NA,TGTGCCAGCAGCTTGGGCAACCTGAAGTATTTT,CASSLGNLKYF
TRBJ2-1,TRBV19,TRBD2,many,TGTGCCAGTAGTATTGGGTACGGGGGGGCGGTCAATGAGCAGTTCTTC,CASSIGYGGAVNEQFF
TRBJ2-2,TRBV6-5,TRBD1,few,TGTGCCAGCAGGACAGGGACCGCGAACACCGGGGAGCTGTTTTTT,CASRTGTANTGELFF
TRBJ1-2,TRBV7-9,TRBD1,NA,TGTGCCAGCAGCTTGGGGGACAGTACCTATGGCTACACCTTC,CASSLGDSTYGYTF
TRBJ2-2,TRBV4-1,NA,NA,TGCGCCAGCAGCCAAGGACTCCCGGGCACCGGGGAGCTGTTTTTT,CASSQGLPGTGELFF
TRBJ2-1,TRBV4-1,TRBD2,NA,TGCGCCAGCAGCCAGGCAACTAGCGGGGCGGATGAGCAGTTCTTC,CASSQATSGADEQFF
TRBJ2-1,TRBV5-1,NA,NA,TGCGCCAGCAGCCCGGACTACTACAATGAGCAGTTCTTC,CASSPDYYNEQFF
TRBJ2-7,TRBV4-2,TRBD1,NA,TGTGCCAGCAGCCAAGCAGCCGGGACAGGGCTCTACGAGCAGTACTTC,CASSQAAGTGLYEQYF
TRBJ2-7,TRBV27,NA,NA,TGTGCCACTACCCCGGTCCAGGGAAACTACGAGCAGTACTTC,CATTPVQGNYEQYF
TRBJ2-1,TRBV2,TRBD1,NA,TGTGCCTCCCGGGACAGCCCGTACAATGAGCAGTTCTTC,CASRDSPYNEQFF
TRBJ2-7,TRBV5-6,NA,NA,TGTGCCAGCAGCAATGGTCAGAGCTCCTACGAGCAGTACTTC,CASSNGQSSYEQYF
TRBJ2-7,TRBV6-5,TRBD1,few,TGTGCCAGCAGTTACTCGACAGGGGTTCGCTACGAGCAGTACTTC,CASSYSTGVRYEQYF
TRBJ2-1,TRBV4-1,TRBD2,NA,TGCGCCAGCAGCCTCGGCCTAGCGGGGAAAAATGAGCAGTTCTTC,CASSLGLAGKNEQFF
TRBJ1-5,TRBV28,NA,NA,TGTGCCAGCAGTTTGGGTAGCAATCAGCCCCAGCATTTT,CASSLGSNQPQHF
TRBJ1-1,TRBV6-4,NA,NA,TGTGCCAGCAGTGACGGCGGGGCCAACACTGAAGCTTTCTTT,CASSDGGANTEAFF
TRBJ1-5,TRBV28,NA,NA,TGTGCCAGCAGTTCGGGCCTGCGTAACCAGCCCCAGCATTTT,CASSSGLRNQPQHF
TRBJ1-5,TRBV25-1,NA,NA,TGTGCCAGCAGTGGGAGAGGTGAGGCTCAGCCCCAGCATTTT,CASSGRGEAQPQHF
TRBJ2-7,TRBV30,TRBD1,NA,TGTGCCTGGAGTGATAGCAGGGGGCCCTACGAGCAGTACTTC,CAWSDSRGPYEQYF
TRBJ1-6,TRBV30,NA,NA,TGTGCCTGGAGCGAATCGAGGGGGTCCTCCTATAATTCACCCCTCCACTTT,CAWSESRGSSYNSPLHF
TRBJ1-2,TRBV27,TRBD1,NA,TGTGCCAGCAGTTTGACAGGGAACTATGGCTACACCTTC,CASSLTGNYGYTF
TRBJ2-3,TRBV7-9,NA,NA,TGTGCCAGCAGCTCCACCCGGGACGACGTCGAGTATTTT,CASSSTRDDVEYF
TRBJ1-5,TRBV4-1,NA,NA,TGCGCCAGCAGCCAAGTATGGGGACGGCCCCAGCATTTT,CASSQVWGRPQHF
TRBJ2-1,TRBV27,TRBD1,NA,TGTGCCAGCAGTTTACCCCGGGACAGGGGAAATGTACGGCCGTACAATGAGCAGTTCTTC,CASSLPRDRGNVRPYNEQFF
TRBJ1-2,TRBV19,NA,NA,TGTGCCAGTAGTATAGTTATACAGGACAACTATGGCTACACCTTC,CASSIVIQDNYGYTF
TRBJ1-1,TRBV19,NA,NA,TGTGCCAGTAGTATTCCAGGGGTGAACACTGAAGCTTTCTTT,CASSIPGVNTEAFF
TRBJ2-3,TRBV28,TRBD1,few,TGTGCCAGCAGTTTAGGACAGGGAGCCACAGATACGCAGTATTTT,CASSLGQGATDTQYF
TRBJ1-1,TRBV19,NA,NA,TGTGCCAGTAGTTTAAACGGGGTTCTCACTGAAGCTTTCTTT,CASSLNGVLTEAFF
TRBJ1-1,TRBV30,TRBD1,NA,TGTGCCTGGACTCTCGGACAGGGCCTAATAGAAGCTTTCTTT,CAWTLGQGLIEAFF
TRBJ2-7,TRBV4-1,TRBD1,NA,TGCGCCAGCAGCCTCGGGACAGGAGCCTACGAGCAGTACTTC,CASSLGTGAYEQYF
TRBJ1-2,TRBV7-8,NA,NA,TGTGCCAGCAGCTTCGATCTTGGGGGGTATGGCTACACCTTC,CASSFDLGGYGYTF
TRBJ2-3,TRBV19,TRBD1,once,TGTGCCATTAGGGACAGCAACACAGATACGCAGTATTTT,CAIRDSNTDTQYF
TRBJ1-1,TRBV27,NA,NA,TGTGCCAGCAGCCCGGAGTACATGAACACTGAAGCTTTCTTT,CASSPEYMNTEAFF
TRBJ2-7,TRBV6-1,NA,once,TGTGCCAGCAGTGAAGGGCCCTCCTACGAGCAGTACTTC,CASSEGPSYEQYF
TRBJ2-3,TRBV2,TRBD1,NA,TGTGCCAGCAGTGGACAGGGGGGATACGCAGATACGCAGTATTTT,CASSGQGGYADTQYF
TRBJ2-5,TRBV14,NA,NA,TGTGCCAGCAGCCTCCCCGGCGATAGCGCACAAGAGACCCAGTACTTC,CASSLPGDSAQETQYF
TRBJ2-5,TRBV9,NA,NA,TGTGCCAGCAGCGTAGCTAGAAATCCAGCCAGGGAGACCCAGTACTTC,CASSVARNPARETQYF
TRBJ1-1,TRBV27,NA,NA,TGTGCCAGCAGTTTGGGGGGGGGCGCAACTGAAGCTTTCTTT,CASSLGGGATEAFF